Detailed here is one TCR beta chain. This clonotype is medium-sized (0.01 to 0.1%) in its sample. Its antigen is still unknown. A junction boundary mismatches the germline segment, possibly from a read error. CDR1 is given as SGHRS and CDR2 as YFSETQ, both from the germline V gene. The CDR3 holds 13 amino acids from the cysteine to the phenylalanine. Only the CDR3 DNA stays, 39 bases, in frame from base 1. The data were obtained in a study of response to subunit inactivated influenza vaccine (dated by TCRdb to 2017 to 2018). Study-level background: Deep quantitative profiling of the T cell receptor repertoire was used in the study to follow responses to a trivalent subunit inactivated influenza vaccine.

Here is what the overall study found, with its caveats: According to the authors, only a limited number of new T cells may be recruited by each seasonal influenza vaccination.

Libraries were constructed by RT-PCR. TCRdb shows the sequencer as Illumina HiSeq 2500. The public reads were reprocessed in TCRdb via fastp at Q25 and MiXCR, keeping in-frame beta chains. Every entry covers one CDR3 protein and lists the most common genes and DNA from its rows. The sample has about 620,000 distinct CDR3 sequences on record, about an eighth of them singletons. The leading ten clones occupy about 9.4% of the sample. The chain is assembled from TRBV5-1 and TRBJ1-2, and 9 bases in between align with TRBD1. The material was PBMCs from blood, obtained on the day of vaccination. The receptor was isolated from a man aged 45-65 years who received an inactivated influenza vaccine. Donor details come from another sample of the same person, matched by shared clones. The CDR3 is CASSPGQGYGYTF. The nucleotide sequence is TGTGCCAGCAGTCCGGGACAGGGATATGGCTACACCTTC.